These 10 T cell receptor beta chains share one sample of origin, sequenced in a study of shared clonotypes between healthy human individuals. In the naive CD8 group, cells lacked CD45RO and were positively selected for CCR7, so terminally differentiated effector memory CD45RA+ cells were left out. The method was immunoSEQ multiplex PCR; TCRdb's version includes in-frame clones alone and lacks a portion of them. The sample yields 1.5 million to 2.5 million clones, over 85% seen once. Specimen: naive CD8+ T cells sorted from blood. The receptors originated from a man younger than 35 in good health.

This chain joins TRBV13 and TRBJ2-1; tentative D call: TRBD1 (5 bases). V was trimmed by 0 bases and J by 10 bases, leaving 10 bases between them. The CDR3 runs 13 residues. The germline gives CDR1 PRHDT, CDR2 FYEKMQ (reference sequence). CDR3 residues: CASSLGRALEQFF. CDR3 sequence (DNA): TGTGCCAGCAGCTTAGGCAGGGCGCTCGAGCAGTTCTTC.

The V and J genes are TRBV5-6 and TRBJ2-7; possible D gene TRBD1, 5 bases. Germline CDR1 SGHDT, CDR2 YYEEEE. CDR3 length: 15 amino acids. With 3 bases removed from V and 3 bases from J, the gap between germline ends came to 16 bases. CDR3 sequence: CASSSLPGAVYEQYF. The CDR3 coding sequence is TGTGCCAGCAGCTCCTTACCTGGGGCGGTCTACGAGCAGTACTTC. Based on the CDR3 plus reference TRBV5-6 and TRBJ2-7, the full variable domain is DAGVTQSPTHLIKTRGQQVTLRCSPKSGHDTVSWYQQALGQGPQFIFQYYEEEERQRGNFPDRFSGHQFPNYSSELNVNALLLGDSALYLCASSSLPGAVYEQYFGPGTRLTVT.

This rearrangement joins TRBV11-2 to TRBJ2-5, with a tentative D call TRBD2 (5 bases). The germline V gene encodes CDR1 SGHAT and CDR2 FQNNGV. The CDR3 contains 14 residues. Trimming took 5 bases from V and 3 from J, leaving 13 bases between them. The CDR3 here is CASSTRTSEETQYF. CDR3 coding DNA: TGTGCCAGCAGCACTAGGACTTCAGAAGAGACCCAGTACTTC. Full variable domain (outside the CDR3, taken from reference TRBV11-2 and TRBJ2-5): EAGVAQSPRYKIIEKRQSVAFWCNPISGHATLYWYQQILGQGPKLLIQFQNNGVVDDSQLPKDRFSAERLKGVDSTLKIQPAKLEDSAVYLCASSTRTSEETQYFGPGTRLLVL.

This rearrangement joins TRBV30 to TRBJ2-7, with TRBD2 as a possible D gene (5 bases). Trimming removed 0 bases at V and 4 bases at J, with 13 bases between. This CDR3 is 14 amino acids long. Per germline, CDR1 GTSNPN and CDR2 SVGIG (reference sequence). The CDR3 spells CAWSVGLLRYEQYF. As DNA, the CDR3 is TGTGCCTGGAGTGTAGGACTCCTTCGGTACGAGCAGTACTTC.

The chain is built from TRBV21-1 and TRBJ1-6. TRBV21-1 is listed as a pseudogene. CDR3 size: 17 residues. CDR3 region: CASSKDGGGWGDSPLHF. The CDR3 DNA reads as TGTGCCAGCAGCAAAGACGGCGGAGGATGGGGGGATTCACCCCTCCACTTT.

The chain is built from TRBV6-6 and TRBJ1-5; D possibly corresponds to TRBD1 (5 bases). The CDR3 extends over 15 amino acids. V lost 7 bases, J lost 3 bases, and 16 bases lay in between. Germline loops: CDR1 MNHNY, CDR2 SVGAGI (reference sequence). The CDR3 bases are TGTGCCAGCACTCCCGAAGACAGTCTCAATCAGCCCCAGCATTTT. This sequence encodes CASTPEDSLNQPQHF.

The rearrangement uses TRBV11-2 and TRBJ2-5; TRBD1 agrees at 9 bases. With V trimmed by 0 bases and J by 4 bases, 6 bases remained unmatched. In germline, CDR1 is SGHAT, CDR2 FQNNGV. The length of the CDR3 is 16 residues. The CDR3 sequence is CASSLEGPTGGETQYF. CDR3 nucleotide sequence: TGTGCCAGCAGCTTAGAGGGCCCGACAGGGGGAGAGACCCAGTACTTC.

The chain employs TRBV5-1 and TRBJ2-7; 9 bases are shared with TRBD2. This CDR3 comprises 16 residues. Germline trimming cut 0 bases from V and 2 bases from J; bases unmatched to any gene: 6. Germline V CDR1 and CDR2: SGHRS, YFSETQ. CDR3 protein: CASSLEGSGGPYEQYF. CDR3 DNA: TGCGCCAGCAGCTTGGAAGGTAGCGGGGGTCCCTACGAGCAGTACTTC.

The CDR3 DNA sequence: TGTGCCAGCAGCCCGGACAGTTTAACCGGGGAGCTGTTTTTT. Protein: CASSPDSLTGELFF. V usage is TRBV5-4 and J usage is TRBJ2-2; possibly TRBD1 for D (6 bases). V was trimmed by 4 bases and J by 5 bases, leaving 12 bases between them. The CDR3 consists of 14 residues. Looked up from germline, CDR1 is SGHNT and CDR2 is YYREEE (reference sequence).

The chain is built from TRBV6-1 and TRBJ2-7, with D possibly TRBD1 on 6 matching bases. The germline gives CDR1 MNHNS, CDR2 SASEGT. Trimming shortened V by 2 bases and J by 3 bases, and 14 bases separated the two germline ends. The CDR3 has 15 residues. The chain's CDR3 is CASSESRDTYYEQYF. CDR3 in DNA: TGTGCCAGCAGTGAATCCCGGGACACTTACTACGAGCAGTACTTC.